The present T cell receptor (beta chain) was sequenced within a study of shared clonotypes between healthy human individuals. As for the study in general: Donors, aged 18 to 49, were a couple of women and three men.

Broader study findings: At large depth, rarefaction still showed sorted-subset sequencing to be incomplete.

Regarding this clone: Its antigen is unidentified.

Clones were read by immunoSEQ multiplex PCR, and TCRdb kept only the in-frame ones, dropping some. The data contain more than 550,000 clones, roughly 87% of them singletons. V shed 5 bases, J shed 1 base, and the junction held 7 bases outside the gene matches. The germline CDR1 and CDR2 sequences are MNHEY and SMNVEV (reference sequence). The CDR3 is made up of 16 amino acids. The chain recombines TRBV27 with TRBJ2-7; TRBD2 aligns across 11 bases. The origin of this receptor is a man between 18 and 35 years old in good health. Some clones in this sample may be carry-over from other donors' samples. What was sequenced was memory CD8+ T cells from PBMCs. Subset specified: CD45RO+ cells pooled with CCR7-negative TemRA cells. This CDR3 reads CASSPLTSGGSYEQYF. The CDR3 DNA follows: TGTGCCAGCAGTCCCCTTACTAGCGGGGGATCCTACGAGCAGTACTTC.